The T cell receptor (beta chain) described here comes from a study of beta chain features in type 1 diabetes. Losses at the gene ends were 3 bases for V and 7 bases for J; bases not matched to a gene: 7. The CDR3 is 15 amino acids. Germline V gives CDR1 KGHSH, CDR2 LQKENI. Overall study results and limits: It was not settled here whether HLA type affects TCRB rearrangement. A cDNA-based sequencing approach could over-represent cells with high TCR expression. Relative to healthy donors, patients appeared to have naive, central memory and Treg TCRB repertoires that were more similar. Researchers report that Type 1 diabetes patients had moderately but significantly shorter TCRB CDR3s across all four CD4+ subsets.

TCRB transcripts that were expressed got sequenced, as all of the isolated RNA had been reverse transcribed. The protocol was immunoSEQ multiplex PCR, while the TCRdb copy is restricted to in-frame clones and leaves out a portion. The table has some 22,000 clones, 50% to 60% seen once. Note on this clone: Its antigen is as yet unknown.

The chain couples TRBV18 to TRBJ1-4; 8 positions agree with TRBD1. The material sequenced was stem cell memory CD4+ T cells from blood. The TCR was taken from a man in his late teens or twenties with type 1 diabetes. The CDR3 sequence is CASSPKTGASEKLFF. The DNA for the CDR3 is TGTGCCAGCTCACCCAAGACAGGGGCCAGTGAAAAACTGTTTTTT.